The 26 T cell receptor beta chains reported below all come from one sample, sequenced in a study of cytomegalovirus exposure and HLA in healthy donors. The PCR contained 60 Vbeta and 13 Jbeta primers. Data came from immunoSEQ multiplex PCR; TCRdb stores just in-frame clones and leaves some out. The table has 250,000 to 350,000 clones, 86% seen once. The specimen sequenced was PBMCs. The receptors derive from a middle-aged man in good health and CMV-seropositive.

This clone has just one count. V and J are TRBV18 and TRBJ2-7, with D perhaps matching TRBD2 (6 bases). Germline V CDR1 and CDR2: KGHSH, LQKENI. This CDR3 comprises 14 residues. The V and J ends lost 6 bases and 2 bases respectively, with 14 bases between them. The CDR3 bases are TGTGCCAGCTCGCGCACGACGGGGGCCTACGAGCAGTACTTC. It is translated as CASSRTTGAYEQYF.

The genes are TRBV18 and TRBJ2-1; D gene uncertain. CDR1 and CDR2 (germline): KGHSH, LQKENI. V lost 5 bases, J lost 0 bases, and 11 bases lay in between. This CDR3 contains 15 residues. The CDR3 spells CASSSARSSYNEQFF. The CDR3 region has the DNA TGTGCCAGCTCAAGCGCAAGGAGCTCCTACAATGAGCAGTTCTTC.

The chain joins TRBV9 to TRBJ1-6; a possible D gene is TRBD1 (5 bases). Per the germline V gene, CDR1 is SGDLS and CDR2 is YYNGEE. The CDR3 spans 16 residues. V was pared by 6 bases and J by 0 bases, with 13 bases between. The CDR3 loop is CASTDKESSYNSPLHF. The CDR3 bases are TGTGCCAGCACGGACAAGGAGAGCTCCTATAATTCACCCCTCCACTTT.

The rearrangement links TRBV7-3 to TRBJ2-3, with D possibly TRBD2 on 6 matching bases. The CDR3 length is 17 residues. The germline V gene has CDR1 SGHTA and CDR2 FQGTGA. V shed 5 bases and J shed 4 bases, with 22 bases lying between them. This CDR3 is CASSTLGGLPSSDTQYF. DNA for the CDR3: TGTGCCAGCAGCACACTTGGGGGACTCCCCTCCTCAGATACGCAGTATTTT.

This chain joins TRBV5-1 and TRBJ2-7; 9 bases map to TRBD2. Germline CDR1 SGHRS, CDR2 YFSETQ. The CDR3 contains 16 residues. The junction had 6 bases not matched to a gene; V was cut back by 2 bases and J by 0 bases. The CDR3 bases are TGCGCCAGCAGCTTATCCCCGGGACTAGCCTCCTACGAGCAGTACTTC. Translating gives CASSLSPGLASYEQYF.

This chain links TRBV5-4 with TRBJ2-2, with D unresolved. Germline CDR1 SGHNT, CDR2 YYREEE (reference sequence). Trimming cost V 5 bases and J 3 bases, with 11 bases left between them. The CDR3 is 14 residues long. The CDR3 DNA follows: TGTGCCAGCAGATTTGGGCCTTACACCGGGGAGCTGTTTTTT. Encoded protein: CASRFGPYTGELFF.

The genes are TRBV7-3 and TRBJ2-3; 8 nucleotides align to TRBD1. The trim removed 2 bases at V and 4 bases at J, leaving 8 bases unmatched. CDR1 and CDR2 (germline): SGHTA, FQGTGA. The CDR3 is 16 amino acids. CDR3: CASSLSRQGASDTQYF. The CDR3 region has the DNA TGTGCCAGCAGCTTATCGAGGCAGGGGGCCTCAGATACGCAGTATTTT.

V gene TRBV4-1 combines with J gene TRBJ2-5, with TRBD2 identical over 10 bases. Gene TRBJ2-7 matches the end of the DNA better, so the J call may be wrong. The CDR3 loop spans 18 amino acids. The V gene's germline CDR1 is MGHRA and CDR2 YSYEKL. The CDR3, as DNA: TGCGCCAGCAGCCCAAGGCCGGGACGGACTAGCGGCTCCTACGAGCAGTACTTC. This gives the protein CASSPRPGRTSGSYEQYF.

This clone was recorded only once. Other DNA sequences in this sample translate to the same CDR3. The rearrangement links TRBV2 to TRBJ2-3, with TRBD2 matching over 11 bases. The ends lost 2 bases at V and 6 bases at J; junction bases unmatched: 4. Germline assignment: CDR1 SNHLY and CDR2 FYNNEI. This CDR3 region has 15 residues. The CDR3 sequence is CASSELAGGGDTQYF. The CDR3 DNA is TGTGCCAGCAGTGAACTAGCGGGAGGAGGCGATACGCAGTATTTT.

This clone was counted a few times. The genes are TRBV15 and TRBJ1-2, with TRBD1 identical over 8 bases. Trimming took 0 bases from V and 1 from J; bases not matched to a gene: 22. CDR1 is LNHNV, CDR2 YYDKDF, per germline (reference sequence). The CDR3 is made up of 22 amino acids. The CDR3 DNA reads TGTGCCACCAGCAGAGATCGACGAATTCCTGTGGCAGGGGGCGAAGTTAACTATGGCTACACCTTC. This translates into CATSRDRRIPVAGGEVNYGYTF. Full variable domain (rest looked up from reference TRBV15 and TRBJ1-2): DAMVIQNPRYQVTQFGKPVTLSCSQTLNHNVMYWYQQKSSQAPKLLFHYYDKDFNNEADTPDNFQSRRPNTSFCFLDIRSPGLGDTAMYLCATSRDRRIPVAGGEVNYGYTFGSGTRLTVV.

This chain uses TRBV19 with TRBJ2-2; TRBD1 aligns across 8 bases. Germline V gene data show CDR1 as LNHDA and CDR2 as SQIVND (reference sequence). V lost 4 bases to trimming and J lost 6 bases; unmatched junction nucleotides: 7. This CDR3 region has 15 residues. CDR3 protein: CASSTGQGLAGELFF. The CDR3 DNA reads TGTGCCAGTAGTACCGGACAGGGTTTGGCCGGGGAGCTGTTTTTT. Using reference TRBV19 and TRBJ2-2 for the parts outside the CDR3, the full variable domain is DGGITQSPKYLFRKEGQNVTLSCEQNLNHDAMYWYRQDPGQGLRLIYYSQIVNDFQKGDIAEGYSVSREKKESFPLTVTSAQKNPTAFYLCASSTGQGLAGELFFGEGSRLTVL.

The gene calls are TRBV28 and TRBJ2-5; the D is unclear. The CDR3 runs 13 residues. CDR1 and CDR2 from the germline V gene are MDHEN and SYDVKM. Trimming removed 6 bases from V and 7 bases from J, with 15 bases in between. CDR3 nucleotides: TGTGCCAGCAGCTTTAGCCTAATGGGGACCCAGTACTTC. Its protein is CASSFSLMGTQYF.

The chain couples TRBV5-4 to TRBJ2-7; tentatively, D is TRBD1 (5 bases). This CDR3 spans 12 amino acids. The ends were cut back, 4 bases at V and 6 bases at J, with 11 bases in the middle. Germline V lookup: CDR1 SGHNT, CDR2 YYREEE (reference sequence). CDR3 in DNA: TGTGCCAGCAGCCCACCTAGGGGCGAGCAGTACTTC. Protein product: CASSPPRGEQYF.

The rearrangement uses TRBV7-9 and TRBJ2-7; 10 bases agree with TRBD1. The germline CDR1 and CDR2 sequences are SEHNR and FQNEAQ (reference sequence). V gave up 1 base and J gave up 2 bases; unmatched junction bases: 8. The CDR3 length is 17 residues. The CDR3 nucleotides are TGTGCCAGCAGCTTAGTCGTTCCCGGGACAGGGGCCTACGAGCAGTACTTC. It is translated as CASSLVVPGTGAYEQYF.

The rearrangement links TRBV9 to TRBJ1-3, with 7 bases matching TRBD1. Germline V gives CDR1 SGDLS, CDR2 YYNGEE. This CDR3 contains 15 residues. The V and J ends lost 3 bases and 5 bases, in that order; junction bases with no gene match: 8. The CDR3 sequence: CASSDSGGRRNTIYF. The CDR3 nucleotides are TGTGCCAGCAGCGACTCAGGGGGGCGGCGAAACACCATATATTTT.

The rearrangement links TRBV5-1 to TRBJ2-7; no reliable D call. Germline-derived CDR1 and CDR2 are SGHRS and YFSETQ. The CDR3 spans 13 residues. V lost 0 bases to trimming and J lost 3 bases, with 7 bases between them. CDR3 sequence reads: CASSLGFGYEQYF. DNA of the CDR3: TGCGCCAGCAGCTTGGGTTTCGGCTACGAGCAGTACTTC.

The chain joins TRBV28 to TRBJ2-7; D possibly corresponds to TRBD1 (6 bases). Germline V gene lookup returns CDR1 MDHEN and CDR2 SYDVKM. V was trimmed by 2 bases and J by 2 bases, leaving 10 bases between them. This CDR3 comprises 14 residues. In DNA form, the CDR3 reads TGTGCCAGCAGTTTACGGGACACCACCTACGAGCAGTACTTC. This encodes CASSLRDTTYEQYF.

The chain combines TRBV9 with TRBJ2-7; no definite D call. In germline, CDR1 is SGDLS, CDR2 YYNGEE. V lost 3 bases, J lost 0 bases, and 10 bases lay in between. The CDR3 is 14 residues long. CDR3 in amino acids: CASSDSTHSYEQYF. The CDR3 nucleotides are TGTGCCAGCAGCGACTCGACACACTCCTACGAGCAGTACTTC. Complete variable domain (other parts from reference TRBV9 and TRBJ2-7): DSGVTQTPKHLITATGQRVTLRCSPRSGDLSVYWYQQSLDQGLQFLIQYYNGEERAKGNILERFSAQQFPDLHSELNLSSLELGDSALYFCASSDSTHSYEQYFGPGTRLTVT.

The chain joins TRBV9 to TRBJ2-7, with TRBD1 identical over 7 bases. CDR3 length: 16 residues. The germline CDR1 and CDR2 sequences are SGDLS and YYNGEE. V gave up 3 bases and J gave up 3 bases; unmatched junction bases: 12. The DNA for the CDR3 is TGTGCCAGCAGCGCTAACCGGGACAGTCTTTACTACGAGCAGTACTTC. This codes for CASSANRDSLYYEQYF.

The chain combines TRBV5-5 with TRBJ2-2; 7 bases align to TRBD1. This CDR3 has 15 residues. CDR1 and CDR2 from the germline V gene are SGHKS and YYEKEE (reference sequence). With 4 bases clipped from V and 4 bases from J, the junction kept 7 bases outside the gene matches. The CDR3 sequence is CASSLMTGSTGELFF. CDR3 nucleotides: TGTGCCAGCAGCCTGATGACAGGGTCCACCGGGGAGCTGTTTTTT.

The chain recombines TRBV19 with TRBJ2-7; 10 nucleotides agree with TRBD2. This CDR3 is built from 15 residues. The ends lost 4 bases at V and 2 bases at J; junction bases unmatched: 5. CDR1 LNHDA and CDR2 SQIVND come from the germline V gene (reference sequence). CDR3 sequence: CASSTGLAPAYEQYF. The CDR3 region has the DNA TGTGCCAGTAGTACGGGACTAGCGCCCGCCTACGAGCAGTACTTC.

The chain is built from TRBV20-1 and TRBJ2-3; D ambiguous. The CDR3 is 11 amino acids. From germline, CDR1 is DFQATT and CDR2 SNEGSKA (reference sequence). V shed 7 bases and J shed 4 bases, with 9 bases lying between them. CDR3 sequence: CSGARADTQYF. The CDR3 DNA reads TGCAGTGGAGCCCGGGCAGATACGCAGTATTTT.

The chain couples TRBV18 to TRBJ1-5, with 8 bases aligning to TRBD1. The ends lost 6 bases at V and 6 bases at J; junction bases unmatched: 7. The CDR3 is made up of 14 amino acids. Germline CDR1 is KGHSH and CDR2 is LQKENI. The chain's CDR3 is CASSPDRVGQPQHF. In DNA form, the CDR3 reads TGTGCCAGCTCGCCGGACAGGGTGGGTCAGCCCCAGCATTTT.

This clone was detected once. This chain connects TRBV30 to TRBJ1-2; TRBD1 matches at 7 bases. CDR1 GTSNPN and CDR2 SVGIG come from the germline V gene (reference sequence). Trimming took 3 bases from V and 0 from J; bases not matched to a gene: 7. This CDR3 comprises 15 residues. The CDR3 DNA is TGTGCCTGGAGGGACGACAGGGAAGCTAACTATGGCTACACCTTC. It codes for CAWRDDREANYGYTF.

The chain joins TRBV2 to TRBJ2-1, with TRBD1 matching 9 bases. Germline V lookup: CDR1 SNHLY, CDR2 FYNNEI. The CDR3 length is 12 residues. After removal of 5 bases from V and 8 bases from J, the junction contained 1 base not matched to a gene. This CDR3 reads CASSWTGDEQFF. Written as DNA, the CDR3 is TGTGCCAGCAGTTGGACAGGGGATGAGCAGTTCTTC.

The chain has TRBV9 and TRBJ2-3; TRBD2 matches at 11 bases. Germline CDR1 is SGDLS and CDR2 is YYNGEE. The length of the CDR3 is 16 residues. With V trimmed by 0 bases and J by 3 bases, 3 bases remained unmatched. The CDR3, as DNA: TGTGCCAGCAGCGTAGATCGACTAGCGGGGACAGATACGCAGTATTTT. Translating it yields CASSVDRLAGTDTQYF.